This TCR beta chain is from a study of cytomegalovirus exposure and HLA in healthy donors. Both 60 Vbeta primers and 13 Jbeta primers went into the PCR. The method was immunoSEQ multiplex PCR; TCRdb's version includes in-frame clones alone and lacks a portion of them. This sample has 180,000 or so clones, with about 75% found just once. Whole-study findings and limits: Later analysis reportedly placed an Asian-associated ancestry cluster below the roughly 690-donor mean in N-insertions. Certain sequence variants were highly shared and formed a cluster, and this cluster was likely a sequencing artifact.

Note on this clone: Its antigen is not known.

This CDR3 has 14 residues. Germline CDR1 and CDR2: LNHDA and SQIVND (reference sequence). The germline V and J ends were trimmed by 8 bases and 2 bases, with 13 bases remaining between them. This receptor was identified in a woman between 40 and 55 years old in good health and CMV-seropositive. Sequenced sample: PBMCs. The J gene is TRBJ1-3, the V gene TRBV19, with no clear D. CDR3 sequence (DNA): TGTGCCAGTCTCAAACAGTCGACTGGAAACACCATATATTTT. As protein: CASLKQSTGNTIYF.